The clone carrying this T cell receptor (beta chain) was observed once. Different DNA sequences within this sample yield the same CDR3. The data originate from a study of cytomegalovirus exposure and HLA in healthy donors. The CDR3 runs 10 residues. Germline lookup yields CDR1 SQVTM and CDR2 ANQGSEA. Trimming cost V 4 bases and J 5 bases, with 3 bases left between them. The PCR employed 60 Vbeta primers together with 13 Jbeta primers. Here immunoSEQ multiplex PCR was the method, and the copy in TCRdb shows in-frame clones only, minus some. Among 120,000 to 150,000 clones, around 80% were seen once, and the ten largest hold nearly 7%.

The sample was PBMCs. The chain is built from TRBV29-1 and TRBJ2-1, with D uncertain. This TCR came from a man aged 40-49 years in good health and CMV-seropositive. Here the CDR3 DNA reads TGCAGCGTTGCCGACAATGAGCAGTTCTTC. Protein: CSVADNEQFF.